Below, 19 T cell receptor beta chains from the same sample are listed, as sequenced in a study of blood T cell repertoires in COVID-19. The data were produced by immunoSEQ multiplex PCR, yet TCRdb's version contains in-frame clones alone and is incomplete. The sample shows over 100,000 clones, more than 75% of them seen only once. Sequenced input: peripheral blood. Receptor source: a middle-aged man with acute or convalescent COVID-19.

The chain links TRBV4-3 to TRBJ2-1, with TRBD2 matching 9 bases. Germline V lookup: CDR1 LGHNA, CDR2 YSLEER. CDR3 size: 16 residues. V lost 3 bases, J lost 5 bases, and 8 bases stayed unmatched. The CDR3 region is CASSQGAGGRNNEQFF. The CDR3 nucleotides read TGCGCCAGCAGCCAGGGGGCGGGGGGGCGAAACAATGAGCAGTTCTTC.

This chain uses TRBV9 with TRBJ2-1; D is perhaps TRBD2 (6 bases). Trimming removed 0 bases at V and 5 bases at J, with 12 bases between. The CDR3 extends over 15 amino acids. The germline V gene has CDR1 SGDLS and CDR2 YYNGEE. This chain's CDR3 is CASSVGTTFDNEQFF. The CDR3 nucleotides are TGTGCCAGCAGCGTAGGGACTACCTTTGACAATGAGCAGTTCTTC.

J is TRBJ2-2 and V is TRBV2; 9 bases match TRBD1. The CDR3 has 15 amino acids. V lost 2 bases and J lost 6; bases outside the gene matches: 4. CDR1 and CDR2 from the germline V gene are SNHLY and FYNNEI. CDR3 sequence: CASSETGQGPGELFF. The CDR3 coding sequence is TGTGCCAGCAGTGAAACGGGACAGGGCCCCGGGGAGCTGTTTTTT.

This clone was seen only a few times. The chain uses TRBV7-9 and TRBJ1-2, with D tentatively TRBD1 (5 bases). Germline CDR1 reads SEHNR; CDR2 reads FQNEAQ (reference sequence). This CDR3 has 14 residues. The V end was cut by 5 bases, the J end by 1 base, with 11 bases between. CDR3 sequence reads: CASSGYRFNYGYTF. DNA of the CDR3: TGTGCCAGCAGCGGATACAGGTTTAACTATGGCTACACCTTC.

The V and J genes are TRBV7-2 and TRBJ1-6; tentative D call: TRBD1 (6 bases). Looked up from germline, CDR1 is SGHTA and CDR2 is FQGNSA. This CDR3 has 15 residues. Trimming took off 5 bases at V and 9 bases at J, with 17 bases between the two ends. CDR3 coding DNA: TGTGCCAGCAGCGTCGACAGGTTCCAGGGTTCACCCCTCCACTTT. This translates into CASSVDRFQGSPLHF.

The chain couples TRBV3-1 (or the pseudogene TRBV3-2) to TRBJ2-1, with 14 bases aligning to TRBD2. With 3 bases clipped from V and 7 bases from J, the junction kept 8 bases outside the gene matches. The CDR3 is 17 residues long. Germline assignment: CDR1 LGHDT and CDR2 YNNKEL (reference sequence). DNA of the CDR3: TGTGCCAGCAGCCATGAACGGACTAGCGGGGGGCGGAATGAGCAGTTCTTC. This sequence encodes CASSHERTSGGRNEQFF.

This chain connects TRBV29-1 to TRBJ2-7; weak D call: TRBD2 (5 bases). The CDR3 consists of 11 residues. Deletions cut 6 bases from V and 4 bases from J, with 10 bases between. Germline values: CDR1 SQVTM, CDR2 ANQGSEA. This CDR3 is CSVGGDYEQYF. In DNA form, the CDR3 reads TGCAGCGTCGGAGGAGATTACGAGCAGTACTTC.

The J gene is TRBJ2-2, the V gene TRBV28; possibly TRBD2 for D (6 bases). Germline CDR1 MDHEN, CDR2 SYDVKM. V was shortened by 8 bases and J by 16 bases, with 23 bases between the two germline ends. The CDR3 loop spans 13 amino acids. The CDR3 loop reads CASGIGGGRRTFF. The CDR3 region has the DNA TGTGCCAGCGGCATCGGGGGTGGACGTAGAACGTTTTTT. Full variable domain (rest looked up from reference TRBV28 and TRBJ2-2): DVKVTQSSRYLVKRTGEKVFLECVQDMDHENMFWYRQDPGLGLRLIYFSYDVKMKEKGDIPEGYSVSREKKERFSLILESASTNQTSMYLCASGIGGGRRTFFGEGSRLTVL.

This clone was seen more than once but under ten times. CDR3 nucleotide sequence: TGCGCCAGCAGCTTGTGGGGGGAGCGGGACAATGAGCAGTTCTTC. Amino acids: CASSLWGERDNEQFF. The chain links TRBV5-1 to TRBJ2-1; D perhaps matches TRBD2 (6 bases). The CDR3 contains 15 residues. Germline CDR1 is SGHRS and CDR2 is YFSETQ. The germline V and J ends were trimmed by 1 base and 5 bases, with 13 bases remaining between them.

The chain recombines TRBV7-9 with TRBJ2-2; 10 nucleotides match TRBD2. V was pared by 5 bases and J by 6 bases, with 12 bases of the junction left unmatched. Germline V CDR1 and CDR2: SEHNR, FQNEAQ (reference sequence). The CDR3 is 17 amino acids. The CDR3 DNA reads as TGTGCCAGCAGCCCTGGGACTAGCGACCAGCGGGCCGGGGAGCTGTTTTTT. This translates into CASSPGTSDQRAGELFF.

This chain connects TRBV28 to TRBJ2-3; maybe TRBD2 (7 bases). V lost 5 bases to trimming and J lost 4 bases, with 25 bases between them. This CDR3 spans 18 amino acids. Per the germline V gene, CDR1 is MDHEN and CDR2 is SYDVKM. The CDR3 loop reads CASSPDRLLAPRPDTQYF. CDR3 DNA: TGTGCCAGCAGTCCGGACAGATTACTAGCGCCTCGCCCAGATACGCAGTATTTT.

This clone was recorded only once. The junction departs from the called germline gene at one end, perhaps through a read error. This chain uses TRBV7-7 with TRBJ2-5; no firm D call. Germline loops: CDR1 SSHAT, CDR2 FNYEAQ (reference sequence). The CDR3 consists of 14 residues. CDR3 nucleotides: TGTGCTAGCAGCTTAGGGTTTCAGCAAGAGACCCAGTACTTC. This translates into CASSLGFQQETQYF.

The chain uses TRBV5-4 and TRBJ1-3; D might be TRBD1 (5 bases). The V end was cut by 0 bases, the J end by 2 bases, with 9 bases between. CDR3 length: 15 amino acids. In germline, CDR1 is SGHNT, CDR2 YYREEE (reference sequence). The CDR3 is CASSLAAGPGNTIYF. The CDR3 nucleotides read TGTGCCAGCAGCTTGGCCGCAGGGCCTGGAAACACCATATATTTT.

The CDR3 region has the DNA TGTGCCAGCAGTCGACAGGGGGCGCCCACCGGGGAGCTGTTTTTT. It yields the protein CASSRQGAPTGELFF. V and J are TRBV6-5 and TRBJ2-2; 10 nucleotides agree with TRBD1. Germline V gene sequence: CDR1 MNHEY, CDR2 SVGAGI. The J segment lost 4 bases and the V segment lost 5 bases, leaving 4 bases of the junction unmatched. The CDR3 length is 15 residues.

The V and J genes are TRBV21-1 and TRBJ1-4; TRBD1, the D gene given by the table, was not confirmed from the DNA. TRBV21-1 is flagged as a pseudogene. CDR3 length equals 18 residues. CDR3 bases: TGTGCCAGCAGCAAAGGAGGTCTTGTGGGACAGGGATACGAAAAACTGTTTTTT. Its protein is CASSKGGLVGQGYEKLFF.

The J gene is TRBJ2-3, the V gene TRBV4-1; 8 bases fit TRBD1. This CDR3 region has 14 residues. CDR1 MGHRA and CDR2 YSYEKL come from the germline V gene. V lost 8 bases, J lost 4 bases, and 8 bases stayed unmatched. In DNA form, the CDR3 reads TGCGCCAGCCGCTCCCAGGGGGCGGCAGATACGCAGTATTTT. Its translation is CASRSQGAADTQYF.

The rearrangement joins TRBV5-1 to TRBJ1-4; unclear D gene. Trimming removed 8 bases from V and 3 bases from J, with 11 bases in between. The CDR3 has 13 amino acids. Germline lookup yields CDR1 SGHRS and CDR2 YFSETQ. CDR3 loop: CASKGDSNEKLFF. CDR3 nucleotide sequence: TGCGCCAGTAAGGGAGACTCTAATGAAAAACTGTTTTTT.

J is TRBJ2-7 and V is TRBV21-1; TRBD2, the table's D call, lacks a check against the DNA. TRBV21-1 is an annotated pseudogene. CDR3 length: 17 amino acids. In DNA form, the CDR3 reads TGTGCCAGCAGCAAAGGATTGGCGGGAGCGAAGCCCCACGAGCAGTACTTC. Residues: CASSKGLAGAKPHEQYF.

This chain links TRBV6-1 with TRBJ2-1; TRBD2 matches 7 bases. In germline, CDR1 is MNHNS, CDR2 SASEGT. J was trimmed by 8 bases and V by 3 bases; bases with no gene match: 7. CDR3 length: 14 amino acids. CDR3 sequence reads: CASSEVAGNHEQFF. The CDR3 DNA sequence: TGTGCCAGCAGTGAGGTAGCGGGTAACCATGAGCAGTTCTTC.